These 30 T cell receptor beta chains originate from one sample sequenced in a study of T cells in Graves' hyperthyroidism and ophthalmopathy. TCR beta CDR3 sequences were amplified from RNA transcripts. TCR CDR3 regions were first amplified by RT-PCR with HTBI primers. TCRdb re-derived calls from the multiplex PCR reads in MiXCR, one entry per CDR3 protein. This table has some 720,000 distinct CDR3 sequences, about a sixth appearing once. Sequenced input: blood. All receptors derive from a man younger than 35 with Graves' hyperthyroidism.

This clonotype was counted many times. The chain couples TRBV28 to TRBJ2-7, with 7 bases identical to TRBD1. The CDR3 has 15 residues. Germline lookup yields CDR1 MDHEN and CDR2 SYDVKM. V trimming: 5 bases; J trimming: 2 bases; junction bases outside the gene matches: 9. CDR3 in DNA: TGTGCCAGCAGTCCCCCGACCGGGACAGCCTACGAGCAGTACTTC. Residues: CASSPPTGTAYEQYF.

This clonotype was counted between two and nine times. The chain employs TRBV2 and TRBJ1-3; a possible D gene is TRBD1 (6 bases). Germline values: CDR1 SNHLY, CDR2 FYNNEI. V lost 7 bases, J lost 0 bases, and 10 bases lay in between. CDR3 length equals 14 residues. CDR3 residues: CASIGGSSGNTIYF. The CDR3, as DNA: TGTGCCAGCATAGGGGGGAGCTCTGGAAACACCATATATTTT.

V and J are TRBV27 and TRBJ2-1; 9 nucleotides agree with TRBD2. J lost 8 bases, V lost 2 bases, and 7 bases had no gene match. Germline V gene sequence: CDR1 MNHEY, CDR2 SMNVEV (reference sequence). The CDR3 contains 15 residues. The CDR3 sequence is CASSLVLAGNYEQFF. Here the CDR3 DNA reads TGTGCCAGCAGTTTAGTCCTAGCGGGAAACTATGAGCAGTTCTTC.

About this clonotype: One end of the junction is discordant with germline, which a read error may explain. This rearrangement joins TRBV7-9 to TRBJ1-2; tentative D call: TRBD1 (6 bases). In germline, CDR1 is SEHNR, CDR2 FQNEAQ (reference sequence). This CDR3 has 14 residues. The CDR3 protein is CASSQGTTGYGYTF. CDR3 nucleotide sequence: TGCGCCAGCAGCCAAGGGACAACGGGCTATGGCTACACCTTC.

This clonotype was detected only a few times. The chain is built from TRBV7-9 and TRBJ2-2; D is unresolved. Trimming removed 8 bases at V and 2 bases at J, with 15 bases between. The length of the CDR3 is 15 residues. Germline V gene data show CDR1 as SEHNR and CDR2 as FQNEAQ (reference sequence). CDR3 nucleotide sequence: TGTGCCAGCGTTCTAAAATACCCCAACACCGGGGAGCTGTTTTTT. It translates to CASVLKYPNTGELFF.

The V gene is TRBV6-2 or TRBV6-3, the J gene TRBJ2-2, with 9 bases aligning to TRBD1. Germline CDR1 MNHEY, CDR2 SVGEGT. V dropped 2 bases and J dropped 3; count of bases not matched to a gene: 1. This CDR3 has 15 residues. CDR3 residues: CASSYGTGHTGELFF. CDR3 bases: TGTGCCAGCAGTTACGGGACAGGGCACACCGGGGAGCTGTTTTTT.

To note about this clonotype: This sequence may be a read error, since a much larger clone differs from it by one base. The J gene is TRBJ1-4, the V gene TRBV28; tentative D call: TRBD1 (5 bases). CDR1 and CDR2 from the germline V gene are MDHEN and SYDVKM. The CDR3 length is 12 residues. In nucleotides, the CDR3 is TGTGCCAGCACTTGGGGGTATGAAAAACTGGTTTTT. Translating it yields CASTWGYEKLVF.

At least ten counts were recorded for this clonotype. CDR3 sequence reads: CASSRDNQPQHF. The CDR3 nucleotides read TGTGCCAGCAGTCGGGACAATCAGCCCCAGCATTTT. This rearrangement joins TRBV28 to TRBJ1-5; no reliable D call. Germline loops: CDR1 MDHEN, CDR2 SYDVKM. The CDR3 has 12 amino acids. Trimming cost V 5 bases and J 3 bases, with 5 bases left between them.

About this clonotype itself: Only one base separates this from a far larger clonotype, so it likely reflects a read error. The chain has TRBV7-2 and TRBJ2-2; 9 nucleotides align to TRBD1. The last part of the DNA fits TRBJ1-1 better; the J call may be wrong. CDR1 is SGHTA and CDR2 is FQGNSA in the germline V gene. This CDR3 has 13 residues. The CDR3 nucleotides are TGTGCCAGCAGCGCCGACAGGGGGACTGGAGCTTTCTTT. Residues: CASSADRGTGAFF.

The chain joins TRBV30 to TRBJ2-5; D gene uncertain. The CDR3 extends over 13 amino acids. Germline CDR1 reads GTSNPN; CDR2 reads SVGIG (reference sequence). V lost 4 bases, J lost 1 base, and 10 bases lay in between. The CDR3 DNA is TGTGCCTGGAATAGGGTAGCCCAAGAGACCCAGTACTTC. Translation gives CAWNRVAQETQYF.

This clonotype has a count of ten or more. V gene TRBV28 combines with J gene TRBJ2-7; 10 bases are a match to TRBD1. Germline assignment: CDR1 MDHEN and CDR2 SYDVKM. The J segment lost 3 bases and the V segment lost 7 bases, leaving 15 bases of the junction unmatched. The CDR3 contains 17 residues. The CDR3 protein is CASTRESTRDRGYEQYF. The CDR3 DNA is TGTGCCAGCACTCGTGAAAGCACCCGGGACAGGGGCTACGAGCAGTACTTC. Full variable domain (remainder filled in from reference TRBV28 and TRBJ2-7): DVKVTQSSRYLVKRTGEKVFLECVQDMDHENMFWYRQDPGLGLRLIYFSYDVKMKEKGDIPEGYSVSREKKERFSLILESASTNQTSMYLCASTRESTRDRGYEQYFGPGTRLTVT.

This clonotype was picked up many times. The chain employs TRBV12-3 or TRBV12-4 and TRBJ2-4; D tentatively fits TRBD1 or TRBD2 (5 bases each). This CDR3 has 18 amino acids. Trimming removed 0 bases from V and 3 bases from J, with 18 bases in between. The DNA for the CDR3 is TGTGCCAGCAGTTTAGCGCGTCTCCGGTTGGGGGACAAAAACATTCAGTACTTC. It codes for CASSLARLRLGDKNIQYF.

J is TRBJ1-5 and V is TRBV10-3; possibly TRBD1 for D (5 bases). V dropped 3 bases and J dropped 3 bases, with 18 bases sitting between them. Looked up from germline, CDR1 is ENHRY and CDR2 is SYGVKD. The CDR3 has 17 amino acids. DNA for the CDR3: TGTGCCATCAGTGACCGTCTGACAGTCCCATTCAATCAGCCCCAGCATTTT. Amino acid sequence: CAISDRLTVPFNQPQHF.

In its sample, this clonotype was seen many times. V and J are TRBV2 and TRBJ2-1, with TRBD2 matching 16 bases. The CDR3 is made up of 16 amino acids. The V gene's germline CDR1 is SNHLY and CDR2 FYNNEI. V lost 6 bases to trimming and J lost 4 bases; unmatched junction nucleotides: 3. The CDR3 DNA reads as TGTGCCAGCAGCGGGACTAGCGGGAGGGTTTACAATGAGCAGTTCTTC. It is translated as CASSGTSGRVYNEQFF.

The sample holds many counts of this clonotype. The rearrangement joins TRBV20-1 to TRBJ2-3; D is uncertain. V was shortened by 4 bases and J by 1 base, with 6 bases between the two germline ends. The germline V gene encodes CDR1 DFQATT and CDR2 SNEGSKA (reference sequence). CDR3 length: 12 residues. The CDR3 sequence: CSATAGTDTQYF. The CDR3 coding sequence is TGCAGTGCTACCGCGGGCACAGATACGCAGTATTTT.

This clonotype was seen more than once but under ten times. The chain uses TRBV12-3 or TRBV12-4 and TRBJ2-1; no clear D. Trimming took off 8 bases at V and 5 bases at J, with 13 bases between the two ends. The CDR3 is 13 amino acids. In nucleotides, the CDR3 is TGTGCCAGCGGGCCTAGAAGGAACAATGAGCAGTTCTTC. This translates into CASGPRRNNEQFF.

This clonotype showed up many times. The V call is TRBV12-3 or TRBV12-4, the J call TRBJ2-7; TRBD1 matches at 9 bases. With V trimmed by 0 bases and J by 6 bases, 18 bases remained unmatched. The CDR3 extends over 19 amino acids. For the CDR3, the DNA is TGTGCCAGCAGTTTAGCGTTTATTAGCTCCGGGACAGGGACGTCCGAGCAGTACTTC. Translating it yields CASSLAFISSGTGTSEQYF.

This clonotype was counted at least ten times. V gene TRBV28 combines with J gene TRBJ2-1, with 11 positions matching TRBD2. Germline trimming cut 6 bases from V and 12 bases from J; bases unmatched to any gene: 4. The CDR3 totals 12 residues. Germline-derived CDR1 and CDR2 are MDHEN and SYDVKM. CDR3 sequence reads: CASSLAGGLQFF. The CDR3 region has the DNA TGTGCCAGCAGCTTAGCGGGAGGGTTGCAGTTCTTC.

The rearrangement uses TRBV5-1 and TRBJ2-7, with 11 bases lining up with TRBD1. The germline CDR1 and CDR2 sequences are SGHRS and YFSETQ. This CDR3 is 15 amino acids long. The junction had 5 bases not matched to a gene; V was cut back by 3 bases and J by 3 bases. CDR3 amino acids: CASSSGQGVFYEQYF. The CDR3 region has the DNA TGCGCCAGCAGCTCGGGACAGGGGGTTTTCTACGAGCAGTACTTC.

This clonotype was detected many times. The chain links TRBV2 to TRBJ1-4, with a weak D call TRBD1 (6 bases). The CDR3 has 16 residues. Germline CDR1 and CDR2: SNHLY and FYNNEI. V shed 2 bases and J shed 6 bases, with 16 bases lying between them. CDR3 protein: CASSESRGGMDEKLFF. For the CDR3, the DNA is TGTGCCAGCAGTGAATCCCGAGGGGGGATGGATGAAAAACTGTTTTTT.

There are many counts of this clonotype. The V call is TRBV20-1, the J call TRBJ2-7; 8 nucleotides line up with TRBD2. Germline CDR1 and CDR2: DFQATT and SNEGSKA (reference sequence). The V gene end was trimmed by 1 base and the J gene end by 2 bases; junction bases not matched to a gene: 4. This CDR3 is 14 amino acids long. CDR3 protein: CSARASGGAYEQYF. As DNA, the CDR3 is TGCAGTGCTAGAGCAAGCGGGGGAGCCTACGAGCAGTACTTC.

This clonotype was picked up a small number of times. The CDR3 region has the DNA TGTGCCAGCAGTTACCCGACCGGGGCAGGGTGGGGTACAGATACGCAGTATTTT. It is translated as CASSYPTGAGWGTDTQYF. This chain connects TRBV6-5 to TRBJ2-3, with D perhaps TRBD1 or TRBD2 (5 bases each). In germline, CDR1 is MNHEY, CDR2 SVGAGI. Deletions cut 2 bases from V and 3 bases from J, with 21 bases between. The CDR3 contains 18 residues.

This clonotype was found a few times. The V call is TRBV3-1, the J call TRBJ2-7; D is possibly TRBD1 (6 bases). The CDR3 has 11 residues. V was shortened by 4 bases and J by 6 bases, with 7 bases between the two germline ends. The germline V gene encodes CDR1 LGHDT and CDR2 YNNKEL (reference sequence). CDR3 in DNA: TGTGCCAGCAGCCGCAGGGGCGAGCAGTACTTC. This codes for CASSRRGEQYF.

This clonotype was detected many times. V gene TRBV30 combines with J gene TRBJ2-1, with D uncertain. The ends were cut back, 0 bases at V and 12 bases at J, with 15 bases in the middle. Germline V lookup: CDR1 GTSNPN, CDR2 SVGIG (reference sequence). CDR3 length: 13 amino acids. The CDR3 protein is CAWSVLRDRRQFF. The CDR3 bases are TGTGCCTGGAGTGTGCTCCGCGACCGAAGGCAGTTCTTC.

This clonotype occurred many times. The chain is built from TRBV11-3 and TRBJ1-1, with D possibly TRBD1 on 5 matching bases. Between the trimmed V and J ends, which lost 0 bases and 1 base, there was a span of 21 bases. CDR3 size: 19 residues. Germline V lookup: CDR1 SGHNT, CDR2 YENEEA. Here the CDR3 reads CASSLDKGGLKGPNTEAFF. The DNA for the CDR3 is TGTGCCAGCAGCTTAGATAAGGGTGGGCTTAAGGGACCGAACACTGAAGCTTTCTTT.

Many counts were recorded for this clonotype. The CDR3 spells CASGLVPIGGGTEAFF. CDR3 bases: TGTGCTAGTGGTTTGGTACCTATTGGAGGGGGCACTGAAGCTTTCTTT. The chain employs TRBV12-5 and TRBJ1-1, with a tentative D call TRBD1 (6 bases). The V gene lost 0 bases and the J gene lost 4 bases, with 15 bases spanning the gap. The CDR3 spans 16 residues. Germline loops: CDR1 LGHNT, CDR2 FRNRAP.

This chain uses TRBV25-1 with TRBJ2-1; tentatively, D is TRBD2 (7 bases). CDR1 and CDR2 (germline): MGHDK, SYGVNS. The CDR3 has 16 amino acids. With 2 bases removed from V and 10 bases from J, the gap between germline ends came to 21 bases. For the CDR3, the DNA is TGTGCCAGCAGTGAACACCGGGGGGCGGGTTTAGCGGAGCAGTTCTTC. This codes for CASSEHRGAGLAEQFF.

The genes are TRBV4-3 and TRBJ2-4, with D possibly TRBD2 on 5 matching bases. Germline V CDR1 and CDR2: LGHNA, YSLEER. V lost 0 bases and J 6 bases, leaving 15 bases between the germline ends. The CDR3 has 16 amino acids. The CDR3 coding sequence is TGCGCCAGCAGCCAAGAGCCCCCGGGTAGCGTAAACATTCAGTACTTC. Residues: CASSQEPPGSVNIQYF.

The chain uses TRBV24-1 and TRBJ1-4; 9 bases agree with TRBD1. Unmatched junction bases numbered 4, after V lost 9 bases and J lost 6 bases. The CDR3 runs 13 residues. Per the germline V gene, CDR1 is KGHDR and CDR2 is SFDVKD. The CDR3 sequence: CATGDREHEKLFF. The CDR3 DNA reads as TGTGCCACCGGGGACAGGGAGCATGAAAAACTGTTTTTT.

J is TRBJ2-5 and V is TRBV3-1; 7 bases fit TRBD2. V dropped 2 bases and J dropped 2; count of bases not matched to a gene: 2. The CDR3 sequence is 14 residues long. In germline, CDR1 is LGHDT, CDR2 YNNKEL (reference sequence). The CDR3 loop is CASSQTAGQETQYF. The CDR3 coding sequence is TGTGCCAGCAGCCAAACAGCGGGACAAGAGACCCAGTACTTC.